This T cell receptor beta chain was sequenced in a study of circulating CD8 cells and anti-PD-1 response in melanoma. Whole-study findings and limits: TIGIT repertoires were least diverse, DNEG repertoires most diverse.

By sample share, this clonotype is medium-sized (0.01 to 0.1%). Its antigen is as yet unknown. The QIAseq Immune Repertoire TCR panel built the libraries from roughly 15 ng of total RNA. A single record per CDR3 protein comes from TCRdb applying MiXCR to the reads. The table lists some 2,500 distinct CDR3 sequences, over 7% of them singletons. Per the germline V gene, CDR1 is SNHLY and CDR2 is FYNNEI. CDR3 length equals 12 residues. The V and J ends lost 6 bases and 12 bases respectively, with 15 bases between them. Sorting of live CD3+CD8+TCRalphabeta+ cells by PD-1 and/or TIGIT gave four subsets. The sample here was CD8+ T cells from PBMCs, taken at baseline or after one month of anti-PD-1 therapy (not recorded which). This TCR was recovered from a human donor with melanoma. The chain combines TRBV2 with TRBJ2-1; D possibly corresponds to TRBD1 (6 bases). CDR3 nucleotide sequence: TGTGCCAGCAGGGAAACAGGGCTGGGGCAGTTCTTC. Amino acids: CASRETGLGQFF.